This T cell receptor (beta chain) was profiled in a study of OX40 agonist ivuxolimab in advanced cancers. Study background: With ivuxolimab, an agonistic anti-OX40 (CD134) antibody, patients were treated. Study-wide results and limits: Within 6 weeks, CD4+ and CD8+ blood T cells expanded clonally at 0.1 to 3.0 mg/kg.

This clone was seen repeatedly, ten times or more. Its antigen is currently unknown. The CDR3 spans 13 residues. The V end was cut by 1 base, the J end by 3 bases, with 10 bases between. Germline lookup yields CDR1 SQVTM and CDR2 ANQGSEA. Sequencing was performed with immunoSEQ multiplex PCR; in TCRdb, only in-frame clones are kept and a portion is missing. The table records about 69,000 clones, about nine tenths of them present only once. The sequence was collected from an adult with an advanced solid tumor such as melanoma, head and neck, liver or kidney cancer. V usage is TRBV29-1 and J usage is TRBJ2-7, with D possibly being TRBD1 or TRBD2 (5 bases each). The input for sequencing was CD4+ or CD8+ T cells sorted from blood, taken in a trial of the OX40 agonist ivuxolimab. CDR3 sequence reads: CSVEGGTFYEQYF. The CDR3 region has the DNA TGCAGCGTTGAAGGGGGGACCTTCTACGAGCAGTACTTC.